The rows below give T cell receptor beta chains drawn from one sample of a study of cytomegalovirus exposure and HLA in healthy donors. The table came from immunoSEQ multiplex PCR; TCRdb's copy has only in-frame clones and leaves some out. Here the sample spans roughly 150,000 clones, 60% to 80% being singletons. Input material: PBMCs. These receptors came from a male donor in good health and CMV-seronegative. CDR3s include the opening cysteine and the closing phenylalanine or tryptophan. The D gene is left open where the match is weak. A row's size may be missing; if present it is once, few, many or a size class.

V	J	size	D	DNA	CDR3
TRBV19	TRBJ2-3	once	-	TGTGCCAGTACCGATATGAGGATCACAGATACGCAGTATTTT	CASTDMRITDTQYF
TRBV28	TRBJ2-1	-	TRBD1	TGTGCCAGCCTAGGGACAGGGATTATGTTCTTC	CASLGTGIMFF
TRBV19	TRBJ2-1	-	-	TGTGCCAGTAGTATAGGCGGGCAGCTAAATGAGCAGTTCTTC	CASSIGGQLNEQFF
TRBV7-2	TRBJ2-7	-	TRBD2	TGTGCCAGCAGCTTCAGCGGGAGGGGCTACGAGCAGTACTTC	CASSFSGRGYEQYF
TRBV6-5	TRBJ2-7	-	TRBD1	TGTGCCAGCAGCCGGGACAGGGGGCTCGAGCAGTACTTC	CASSRDRGLEQYF
TRBV9	TRBJ2-2	-	-	TGTGCCAGCAGCGTTCGACCGGAGCCTAACACCGGGGAGCTGTTTTTT	CASSVRPEPNTGELFF
TRBV5-1	TRBJ2-7	-	TRBD1	TGCGCCAGCAGCTTGGGACAGGGCCCTCTTTACGAGCAGTACTTC	CASSLGQGPLYEQYF
TRBV7-9	TRBJ1-4	-	TRBD1	TGTGCCGGCCGACAGGGGGAAAAACTGTTTTTT	CAGRQGEKLFF
TRBV27	TRBJ1-5	-	-	TGTGCCAGCAGTTTACGCTTCGGGGGTAGTCAGCCCCAGCATTTT	CASSLRFGGSQPQHF
TRBV15	TRBJ1-5	-	-	TGTGCCACCAGCAGAGACCTCCCTCAGCCCCAGCATTTT	CATSRDLPQPQHF
TRBV2	TRBJ2-5	-	-	TGTGCCAGCAGTTATACTAGGGTAGAGACCCAGTACTTC	CASSYTRVETQYF
TRBV7-9	TRBJ1-1	-	-	TGTTCCAGCAGCGGACAGTTGAACACTGAAGCTTTCTTT	CSSSGQLNTEAFF
TRBV7-9	TRBJ2-1	-	-	TGTGCCAGCAGCTTAGACTCGGGAGACGAGCAGTTCTTC	CASSLDSGDEQFF
TRBV5-6	TRBJ2-5	-	-	TGTGCCAGTAGCTTGTGGGGGGAGGCGACCCAGTACTTC	CASSLWGEATQYF
TRBV6-5	TRBJ1-1	-	-	TGTGCCAGCAGTTCTACAGGGTTAGGAGCTGAAGCTTTCTTT	CASSSTGLGAEAFF
TRBV5-6	TRBJ1-2	-	-	TGTGCCAGCAGCTTGACAGGGACTGGCTACACCTTC	CASSLTGTGYTF
TRBV6-5	TRBJ1-2	-	-	TGTGCCAGCAGCCGCGGACAGTCGGACTATGGCTACACCTTC	CASSRGQSDYGYTF
TRBV7-2	TRBJ2-5	-	TRBD2	TGTGCCAGCAGGGGCCTAGCGGGGGGGAGAGAGACCCAGTACTTC	CASRGLAGGRETQYF
TRBV9	TRBJ1-2	-	-	TGTGCCAGCGGCCCACAGGGACCCTATGGCTACACCTTC	CASGPQGPYGYTF
TRBV5-1	TRBJ2-5	-	TRBD1	TGCGCCAGCAGAGGGGGCCGGGAGACCCAGTACTTC	CASRGGRETQYF
TRBV9	TRBJ2-7	once	TRBD1	TGTGCCAGCAGCTATGGACCGGGACAGGGGAAGGACGAGCAGTACTTC	CASSYGPGQGKDEQYF
TRBV9	TRBJ1-1	-	-	TGTGCCAGCAGCTCCCACCCGGCGGGGACTGAAGCTTTCTTT	CASSSHPAGTEAFF
TRBV27	TRBJ1-1	-	TRBD1	TGTGCCAGCGCCCTGGGGACAGGGGGCTCCAGCACTGAAGCTTTCTTT	CASALGTGGSSTEAFF
TRBV6-6	TRBJ2-7	-	-	TGTGCCAGCAGTTCGGACAGCCCCTACGAGCAGTACTTC	CASSSDSPYEQYF
TRBV25-1	TRBJ2-5	-	-	TGTGCCAGCAGTGAATACGGCGCGGGAGAGACCCAGTACTTC	CASSEYGAGETQYF
TRBV7-8	TRBJ2-7	-	-	TGTGCCAGCAGCTTAAATCTAGCGCCTAGAGCTTATGGCGAGCAGTACTTC	CASSLNLAPRAYGEQYF
TRBV6-1	TRBJ2-3	-	-	TGTGCCAGCAGTGAAGCCCCAGGGCCGCGGGATACGCAGTATTTT	CASSEAPGPRDTQYF
TRBV14	TRBJ2-5	-	TRBD2	TGTGCCAGCAGCCAACCTCCGGGACTATTTTTACAAGAGACCCAGTACTTC	CASSQPPGLFLQETQYF
TRBV27	TRBJ2-2	-	TRBD1	TGTGCCAGCAGTCCGGGACAGGGGACCGGGGAGCTGTTTTTT	CASSPGQGTGELFF
TRBV10-2	TRBJ2-5	-	TRBD2	TGCGCCAGCTCGGGACTAGCGGGAGTTGGGACCCAGTACTTC	CASSGLAGVGTQYF
TRBV6-1	TRBJ2-2	-	-	TGTGCCAGCAGTTCTCTTGGAGCGAACACCGGGGAGCTGTTTTTT	CASSSLGANTGELFF
TRBV11-2	TRBJ1-3	-	TRBD1	TGTGCCAGCAGCTCCCTACCCAGGGGGCAAGGAAACACCATATATTTT	CASSSLPRGQGNTIYF
TRBV11-2	TRBJ1-2	-	-	TGTGCCAGCAGCTTAGGGGTGGGGACACTGAACTATGGCGACACCTTC	CASSLGVGTLNYGDTF
TRBV7-2	TRBJ1-4	-	-	TGTGCCAGCAGCTTAAGAGCCGGGGGGGGCGAAAAACTGTTTTTT	CASSLRAGGGEKLFF
TRBV28	TRBJ1-4	few	TRBD1	TGTGCCAGCAGTTTATTTGGGGGACAGGGGAGGGGTGAAAAACTGTTTTTT	CASSLFGGQGRGEKLFF
TRBV7-9	TRBJ2-2	once	TRBD1	TGTGCCAGCAGTCCCGGACAGGGGGCCGGGGAGCTGTTTTTT	CASSPGQGAGELFF
TRBV5-4	TRBJ2-7	-	-	TGTGCCAGCAGCTTTGACAGAATCTACGAGCAGTACTTC	CASSFDRIYEQYF
TRBV19	TRBJ1-1	-	-	TGTGCCAGTAGCCCCTGGGGGGAGAAGAACACTGAAGCTTTCTTT	CASSPWGEKNTEAFF